This is a list of T cell receptor beta chains from one sample in a study of shared clonotypes between healthy human individuals. Some clones are missing from TCRdb's copy, which holds only in-frame ones; the method was immunoSEQ multiplex PCR. The profile shows approximately 530,000 clones, around 96% of them singletons. Sequencing input: naive CD4+ T cells sorted from blood. All receptors derive from a woman in her twenties or thirties in good health. Each CDR3 is given without its conserved first and last residue. Each record gives: D gene, clone size, V gene, J gene, CDR3 protein. The D gene is left open where the match is weak. The size entry is marked missing in some rows and otherwise reads once, few, many or a size class.

>.|once|TRBV19|TRBJ1-5
ASSIPNQPQH
>.|.|TRBV29-1|TRBJ2-5
SVPKGSLGETQY
>.|.|TRBV10-3|TRBJ2-1
AITEGYNEQF
>.|.|TRBV5-1|TRBJ2-5
ASSLAGSGETQY
>.|.|TRBV18|TRBJ1-2
ASSPREGVYGYT
>.|.|TRBV7-9|TRBJ1-4
ASSLTVNEKLF
>TRBD1|.|TRBV28|TRBJ2-7
ASTQRDRAHYEQY
>.|few|TRBV28|TRBJ1-5
ASSFASGYYQPQH
>.|.|TRBV6-5|TRBJ2-3
ASSTPLTDTQY
>.|.|TRBV18|TRBJ1-1
ASSPQGNTEAF
>.|.|TRBV11-2|TRBJ2-1
ASSLRVNEQF
>.|.|TRBV10-2|TRBJ2-2
ASSERGGELF
>TRBD2|.|TRBV28|TRBJ2-7
ASSTLAGAGEQY
>.|.|TRBV10-3|TRBJ2-5
AISERGVGETQY
>TRBD2|.|TRBV7-2|.
ASSSPGLHEQY
>TRBD2|.|TRBV9|TRBJ2-1
ASSGQSGLAGGWNEQF
>.|.|TRBV25-1|TRBJ2-5
ASSDPAGRETQY
>.|.|TRBV6-6|.
ARPGPGDGGEQY
>.|.|TRBV5-6|TRBJ2-1
ASSLNNEQF
>.|once|TRBV18|TRBJ1-2
ASSPGRKDYGYT
>.|.|TRBV5-6|TRBJ2-5
ASSLRWEVETQY
>TRBD1|.|TRBV6-6|TRBJ1-2
ASSPDRVYGYT
>.|.|TRBV5-1|TRBJ1-1
ASSLAGRETEAF
>TRBD2|.|TRBV28|TRBJ2-1
ASSWGLAGEREQF
>.|.|TRBV4-1|TRBJ2-2
ASSQLLGTGELF
>.|.|TRBV30|TRBJ2-5
AWSTTGTLETQY
>.|.|TRBV28|TRBJ2-7
ASSLGGRNEQY
>TRBD1|.|TRBV5-6|TRBJ2-3
ASSPGQGAADTQY